This TCR beta chain derives from a study of monozygotic twins with inflammatory bowel disease. From the 5' RACE reads, TCRdb lists one entry per CDR3 protein and no DNA. This repertoire includes 140,000 to 150,000 distinct CDR3 sequences. Sample: blood. The receptor was derived from a human donor with ulcerative colitis or Crohn's disease, or a healthy co-twin of an affected twin (not recorded which).

The CDR3 sequence is CASSWNRVSPLHF. The chain combines TRBV7-3 with TRBJ1-6; the TCRdb D gene call, TRBD1, has no DNA to confirm it. Germline V gives CDR1 SGHTA, CDR2 FQGTGA. The CDR3 has 13 amino acids.